Listed below are T cell receptor beta chains from one sample, sequenced in a study of blood T cell repertoires in COVID-19. Here immunoSEQ multiplex PCR was the method, and the copy in TCRdb shows in-frame clones only, minus some. The sample carries about 210,000 clones, about 91% recorded once. The sample taken for sequencing was peripheral blood. The receptors stem from a man between 25 and 39 years old with acute or convalescent COVID-19. Both conserved end residues are part of each CDR3. Fields, in order: V gene, J gene, D gene, clone size, CDR3 protein, CDR3 DNA. D genes are given only for firm matches. Clone size, where shown, is once, few, many, or a class for clones that have expanded.

TRBV11-2,TRBJ1-1,NA,NA,CASSPARGSGTEAFF,TGTGCCAGCAGCCCGGCACGGGGTTCGGGCACTGAAGCTTTCTTT
TRBV7-3,TRBJ1-1,NA,few,CASSLIWERGSGTEAFF,TGTGCCAGCAGCTTAATATGGGAACGGGGAAGTGGTACTGAAGCTTTCTTT
TRBV5-4,TRBJ2-5,NA,once,CASSFLVNGIGTQYF,TGTGCCAGCAGCTTTTTAGTGAACGGGATTGGGACCCAGTACTTC
TRBV4-1,TRBJ1-5,NA,NA,CASSQGAPSGFDQPQHF,TGCGCCAGCAGCCAAGGGGCCCCCTCAGGCTTCGATCAGCCCCAGCATTTT
TRBV6-1,TRBJ2-7,NA,once,CASSDGVQYF,TGTGCCAGCAGTGATGGAGTGCAGTACTTC
TRBV6-6,TRBJ1-5,NA,NA,CASSYRGGSNQPQHF,TGTGCCAGCAGTTACCGGGGAGGAAGCAATCAGCCCCAGCATTTT
TRBV20-1,TRBJ2-5,NA,NA,CSASSQVGRESVRGTQYF,TGCAGTGCTAGTTCTCAAGTTGGGCGGGAGTCGGTCAGGGGGACCCAGTACTTC
TRBV18,TRBJ2-1,TRBD2,once,CASSPELAGVSNEQFF,TGTGCCAGCTCACCAGAACTAGCGGGAGTCTCCAATGAGCAGTTCTTC
TRBV5-1,TRBJ2-7,TRBD1,NA,CASSVPGQRSYEQYF,TGCGCCAGCAGCGTACCGGGACAGAGGTCCTACGAGCAGTACTTC
TRBV9,TRBJ2-7,NA,NA,CASSKEGGGYEQYF,TGTGCCAGCAGCAAAGAAGGAGGAGGATACGAGCAGTACTTC
TRBV15,TRBJ2-5,TRBD1,NA,CAITGRGSQGAETQYF,TGTGCCATAACAGGACGGGGGTCCCAGGGGGCAGAGACCCAGTACTTC
TRBV7-3,TRBJ2-7,TRBD2,NA,CASSLSATSGAYEQYF,TGTGCCAGCAGCTTATCTGCGACTAGCGGTGCCTACGAGCAGTACTTC
TRBV5-6,TRBJ1-1,TRBD1,NA,CASSKGQQNTEAFF,TGTGCCAGCAGTAAGGGACAGCAGAACACTGAAGCTTTCTTT
TRBV5-6,TRBJ1-5,NA,NA,CASSLAGGYNQPQHF,TGTGCCAGCAGCTTGGCCGGGGGATACAATCAGCCCCAGCATTTT
TRBV11-2,TRBJ2-7,TRBD1,NA,CASSLARQGALFVEQYF,TGTGCCAGCAGCTTAGCTAGGCAGGGGGCTCTTTTCGTCGAGCAGTACTTC
TRBV18,TRBJ2-7,TRBD1,NA,CASSPVNGRGHEQYF,TGTGCCAGCTCACCCGTAAATGGCAGGGGGCACGAGCAGTACTTC
TRBV24-1,TRBJ2-3,TRBD2,NA,CATSDLGSGSVRDTQYF,TGTGCCACCAGTGATTTAGGCAGCGGGAGTGTTCGCGATACGCAGTATTTT
TRBV28,TRBJ1-5,NA,NA,CASSLLKGVQPQHF,TGTGCCAGCAGTTTACTAAAAGGGGTACAGCCCCAGCATTTT
TRBV5-1,TRBJ2-5,NA,NA,CASSLAGVGAQETQYF,TGCGCCAGCAGCTTGGCCGGGGTGGGGGCTCAAGAGACCCAGTACTTC
TRBV20-1,TRBJ1-5,TRBD1,NA,CSASRQGAADRPQHF,TGCAGTGCTAGTAGACAGGGGGCGGCGGATAGGCCCCAGCATTTT
TRBV7-2,TRBJ2-1,TRBD2,NA,CASSFWTSGRADEQFF,TGTGCCAGCAGCTTCTGGACTAGCGGCAGGGCGGATGAGCAGTTCTTC
TRBV6-5,TRBJ1-1,NA,NA,CASRVQLNTEAFF,TGTGCCAGCAGGGTACAACTGAACACTGAAGCTTTCTTT
TRBV6-5,TRBJ1-2,NA,NA,CASSYSIRDYGYTF,TGTGCCAGCAGTTACTCGATTAGAGACTATGGCTACACCTTC
TRBV30,TRBJ2-1,NA,NA,CAWSVRRSSYNEQFF,TGTGCCTGGAGTGTACGGCGGAGCTCCTACAATGAGCAGTTCTTC
TRBV3-1/TRBV3-2,TRBJ1-6,NA,NA,CASSRRGDSPLHF,TGTGCCAGCAGCCGACGCGGGGATTCACCCCTCCACTTT
TRBV27,TRBJ1-2,TRBD1,NA,CASWGQGIGYTF,TGTGCCAGCTGGGGACAGGGGATTGGCTACACCTTC
TRBV5-6,TRBJ1-1,NA,NA,CASSLDYLGVAFF,TGTGCCAGCAGCTTGGATTATTTAGGGGTGGCTTTCTTT
TRBV19,TRBJ2-5,NA,NA,CASSMPLGTVRETQYF,TGTGCCAGTAGTATGCCGTTAGGGACTGTGAGGGAGACCCAGTACTTC
TRBV9,TRBJ1-1,NA,NA,CASSPMGGTEAFF,TGTGCCAGCAGCCCAATGGGGGGCACTGAAGCTTTCTTT
TRBV28,TRBJ1-6,NA,NA,CASSLRVQSNNLSPLHF,TGTGCCAGCAGTTTACGGGTTCAATCCAATAATTTGTCACCCCTCCACTTT
TRBV27,TRBJ1-6,TRBD1,NA,CASSLSWGTVRSPLHF,TGTGCCAGCAGTTTATCGTGGGGGACAGTACGGTCACCCCTCCACTTT
TRBV5-1,TRBJ1-2,NA,NA,CASSLAGNDYGYTF,TGCGCCAGCAGCTTGGCCGGGAATGACTATGGCTACACCTTC
TRBV29-1,TRBJ1-1,TRBD1,NA,CSTNRGKGTEAFF,TGCAGCACAAACAGGGGGAAGGGCACTGAAGCTTTCTTT
TRBV7-9,TRBJ2-3,TRBD2,NA,CASISTSGSTDTQYF,TGTGCCAGCATTTCCACTAGCGGCAGCACAGATACGCAGTATTTT
TRBV28,TRBJ2-6,NA,once,CASSRDNSGANVLTF,TGTGCCAGCAGCCGGGATAACTCTGGGGCCAACGTCCTGACTTTC
TRBV28,TRBJ2-1,TRBD2,NA,CASRTGGPLNEQFF,TGTGCCAGCAGGACGGGAGGGCCGCTCAATGAGCAGTTCTTC